The 22 T cell receptor beta chains below were found in one sample sequenced in a study of cytomegalovirus exposure and HLA in healthy donors. PCR amplification relied on 60 Vbeta primers (plus 13 Jbeta primers). The table came from immunoSEQ multiplex PCR; TCRdb's copy has only in-frame clones and leaves some out. The data hold 210,000 or so clones, with around 78% observed a single time. The sequencing input was PBMCs. Receptors originate from a boy younger than 18 in good health and CMV-seronegative.

In this sample, this clone turned up once. This chain connects TRBV7-2 to TRBJ1-4; D gene ambiguous. The CDR3 runs to 15 residues. Germline V lookup: CDR1 SGHTA, CDR2 FQGNSA. V lost 1 base and J lost 0, with 6 bases in between. The CDR3: CASSLVYTTNEKLFF. The CDR3, as DNA: TGTGCCAGCAGCTTAGTTTATACAACTAATGAAAAACTGTTTTTT.

The chain has TRBV5-1 and TRBJ2-5, with D tentatively TRBD1 (6 bases). The CDR3 spans 16 residues. Trimming shortened V by 0 bases and J by 0 bases, and 12 bases separated the two germline ends. In germline, CDR1 is SGHRS, CDR2 YFSETQ. The DNA of the CDR3 is TGCGCCAGCAGCTTGGCCCCACAGGGATACCAAGAGACCCAGTACTTC. Amino acids: CASSLAPQGYQETQYF. Supplemented by reference TRBV5-1 and TRBJ2-5, the full variable domain reads KAGVTQTPRYLIKTRGQQVTLSCSPISGHRSVSWYQQTPGQGLQFLFEYFSETQRNKGNFPGRFSGRQFSNSRSEMNVSTLELGDSALYLCASSLAPQGYQETQYFGPGTRLLVL.

The chain recombines TRBV5-6 with TRBJ2-3; possible D gene TRBD2, 6 bases. Germline V CDR1 and CDR2: SGHDT, YYEEEE. This CDR3 is built from 15 residues. The V end lost 0 bases, the J end lost 0 bases, and 8 bases lay between the germline ends. The CDR3, as DNA: TGTGCCAGCAGCTTGGCCGGAGGGAGCACAGATACGCAGTATTTT. Translating it yields CASSLAGGSTDTQYF.

V usage is TRBV2 and J usage is TRBJ1-1, with D perhaps matching TRBD1 (6 bases). V was shortened by 5 bases and J by 4 bases, with 11 bases between the two germline ends. This CDR3 contains 13 residues. Per the germline V gene, CDR1 is SNHLY and CDR2 is FYNNEI. CDR3: CASSQGWGTEAFF. In DNA, the CDR3 is TGTGCCAGCAGTCAGGGGTGGGGCACTGAAGCTTTCTTT.

V gene TRBV27 combines with J gene TRBJ1-4, with 8 bases fitting TRBD1. This CDR3 has 13 amino acids. Trimming removed 5 bases from V and 10 bases from J; junction bases left unmatched: 6. Germline values: CDR1 MNHEY, CDR2 SMNVEV (reference sequence). Here the CDR3 DNA reads TGTGCCAGCAGTCTAGGACAGGGACGAAAACTGTTTTTT. It yields the protein CASSLGQGRKLFF.

This rearrangement joins TRBV5-1 to TRBJ2-2; TRBD2 matches 9 bases. Per the germline V gene, CDR1 is SGHRS and CDR2 is YFSETQ. After removal of 4 bases from V and 5 bases from J, the junction contained 24 bases not matched to a gene. This CDR3 is built from 21 residues. Here the CDR3 DNA reads TGCGCCAGCAGCCTGGAGTCGTTTCGGAAGGCGGGAGGGCCAAGGACCGGGGAGCTGTTTTTT. This sequence encodes CASSLESFRKAGGPRTGELFF.

This clone was counted a few times. The V call is TRBV4-1, the J call TRBJ1-3; the D is unclear. The CDR3 is 12 residues long. V was cut by 3 bases and J by 9 bases, with 9 bases left in between. CDR1 is MGHRA and CDR2 is YSYEKL in the germline V gene. CDR3 sequence reads: CASSHPGGTIYF. CDR3 in DNA: TGCGCCAGCAGCCATCCAGGAGGCACCATATATTTT.

The chain employs TRBV6-6 and TRBJ1-2, with 9 bases identical to TRBD1. This CDR3 contains 13 residues. Losses at the gene ends were 6 bases for V and 6 bases for J; bases not matched to a gene: 5. CDR1 is MNHNY and CDR2 is SVGAGI in the germline V gene (reference sequence). The CDR3 here is CASSRDRDNGYTF. The CDR3, as DNA: TGTGCCAGCAGCCGGGACAGGGATAATGGCTACACCTTC.

This chain joins TRBV11-2 and TRBJ2-3; perhaps TRBD2 as D (6 bases). The CDR3 extends over 15 amino acids. Trimming cost V 4 bases and J 2 bases, with 13 bases left between them. Germline V gene lookup returns CDR1 SGHAT and CDR2 FQNNGV. CDR3 DNA: TGTGCCAGCAGCTCGTGGGAGGTTCACACAGATACGCAGTATTTT. Translation gives CASSSWEVHTDTQYF.

This clone appeared once. The chain carries TRBV5-6 and TRBJ2-1, with TRBD1 as a possible D gene (5 bases). The CDR3 length is 15 residues. Trimming cost V 3 bases and J 4 bases, with 14 bases left between them. The germline CDR1 and CDR2 sequences are SGHDT and YYEEEE. The CDR3 here is CASSYDSHPYNEQFF. The CDR3 DNA reads TGTGCCAGCAGCTACGACAGCCACCCATACAATGAGCAGTTCTTC. The full variable domain, its missing parts supplied by reference TRBV5-6 and TRBJ2-1, is DAGVTQSPTHLIKTRGQQVTLRCSPKSGHDTVSWYQQALGQGPQFIFQYYEEEERQRGNFPDRFSGHQFPNYSSELNVNALLLGDSALYLCASSYDSHPYNEQFFGPGTRLTVL.

The rearrangement links TRBV5-1 to TRBJ1-4; TRBD1 might be the D (5 bases). The CDR3 runs 14 residues. The ends were cut back, 0 bases at V and 7 bases at J, with 10 bases in the middle. CDR1 is SGHRS and CDR2 is YFSETQ in the germline V gene. This CDR3 reads CASSLEGMGEKLFF. DNA for the CDR3: TGCGCCAGCAGCTTGGAGGGGATGGGTGAAAAACTGTTTTTT.

The rearrangement uses TRBV2 and TRBJ1-5, with 7 bases matching TRBD1. Looked up from germline, CDR1 is SNHLY and CDR2 is FYNNEI. Trimming took 0 bases from V and 6 from J; bases not matched to a gene: 8. The CDR3 totals 16 residues. The CDR3 sequence is CASSEAWRGQAQPQHF. The CDR3 bases are TGTGCCAGCAGTGAAGCGTGGAGGGGGCAGGCTCAGCCCCAGCATTTT. The full variable domain, in which reference TRBV2 and TRBJ1-5 provide the parts outside the CDR3, is EPEVTQTPSHQVTQMGQEVILRCVPISNHLYFYWYRQILGQKVEFLVSFYNNEISEKSEIFDDQFSVERPDGSNFTLKIRSTKLEDSAMYFCASSEAWRGQAQPQHFGDGTRLSIL.

This sequence joins TRBV7-2 and TRBJ1-1; D is undetermined. CDR1 SGHTA and CDR2 FQGNSA come from the germline V gene. V was trimmed by 1 base and J by 0 bases, leaving 6 bases between them. The CDR3 runs to 14 residues. The CDR3 DNA sequence: TGTGCCAGCAGCTTAGTGAGGGTGAACACTGAAGCTTTCTTT. It yields the protein CASSLVRVNTEAFF.

The J gene is TRBJ2-7, the V gene TRBV6-1, with a weak D call TRBD1 (5 bases). The CDR3 loop spans 14 amino acids. Germline V gives CDR1 MNHNS, CDR2 SASEGT. Deletions cut 4 bases from V and 3 bases from J, with 13 bases between. The CDR3 region is CASSGRVPSYEQYF. CDR3 DNA: TGTGCCAGCAGTGGCAGGGTTCCGAGCTACGAGCAGTACTTC.

In its sample, this clone was seen a few times. The chain is built from TRBV6-4 and TRBJ2-3; 10 bases line up with TRBD2. CDR1 MRHNA and CDR2 SNTAGT come from the germline V gene. CDR3 length equals 15 residues. The junction had 4 bases not matched to a gene; V was cut back by 0 bases and J by 7 bases. The CDR3 bases are TGTGCCAGCAGTGACTCGGCTAGCGGGGGTTATACGCAGTATTTT. Translating it yields CASSDSASGGYTQYF.

The rearrangement joins TRBV10-1 to TRBJ2-7, with 8 bases identical to TRBD1. This CDR3 comprises 13 residues. Looked up from germline, CDR1 is WNHNN and CDR2 is SYGVQD (reference sequence). V gave up 8 bases and J gave up 5 bases; unmatched junction bases: 8. The CDR3 region is CASVETGVDEQYF. The DNA for the CDR3 is TGCGCCAGCGTCGAGACAGGGGTCGACGAGCAGTACTTC.

This chain uses TRBV7-9 with TRBJ2-2; 11 bases map to TRBD1. The junction had 9 bases not matched to a gene; V was cut back by 6 bases and J by 6 bases. Germline-derived CDR1 and CDR2 are SEHNR and FQNEAQ (reference sequence). This CDR3 is built from 16 residues. CDR3 loop: CASSPDSGQGAGELFF. CDR3 coding DNA: TGTGCCAGCAGTCCTGACTCGGGACAGGGGGCCGGGGAGCTGTTTTTT.

The genes are TRBV10-3 and TRBJ2-7; TRBD2 matches at 7 bases. CDR3 length: 14 residues. Germline V lookup: CDR1 ENHRY, CDR2 SYGVKD. With 3 bases clipped from V and 2 bases from J, the junction kept 4 bases outside the gene matches. CDR3 sequence: CAISDAGATYEQYF. The CDR3, as DNA: TGTGCCATCAGTGATGCGGGAGCTACCTACGAGCAGTACTTC.

This clone was seen a few times. The rearrangement uses TRBV2 and TRBJ1-5; D possibly corresponds to TRBD1 (6 bases). The CDR3 is 18 residues long. Trimming removed 0 bases at V and 5 bases at J, with 20 bases between. Germline CDR1 SNHLY, CDR2 FYNNEI. The chain's CDR3 is CASSEARGGGGVDQPQHF. The CDR3 bases are TGTGCCAGCAGTGAAGCCCGGGGGGGAGGGGGGGTAGATCAGCCCCAGCATTTT.

The chain joins TRBV28 to TRBJ1-1, with D perhaps TRBD1 (5 bases). The CDR3 runs to 13 residues. Trimming took off 8 bases at V and 5 bases at J, with 15 bases between the two ends. Germline assignment: CDR1 MDHEN and CDR2 SYDVKM. In DNA form, the CDR3 reads TGTGCCAGCCATCTACCCTCAGGGACTGAAGCTTTCTTT. Translated: CASHLPSGTEAFF.

Regarding this clone: The junction does not match germline at one end; this may be a read error. The chain is built from TRBV7-2 and TRBJ2-1; 15 nucleotides line up with TRBD2. Germline CDR1 and CDR2: SGHTA and FQGNSA. This CDR3 spans 17 amino acids. The CDR3 coding sequence is TGTGCCAGCAGCCTGGGACAGGGAGAGGGACTAGCGGGAGGAACCATCTTC. Its translation: CASSLGQGEGLAGGTIF.

The chain combines TRBV5-6 with TRBJ2-1; 8 nucleotides align to TRBD2. Germline CDR1 is SGHDT and CDR2 is YYEEEE. The CDR3 has 15 amino acids. The V gene end was trimmed by 2 bases and the J gene end by 3 bases; junction bases not matched to a gene: 4. The CDR3, as DNA: TGTGCCAGCAGCTTACAACTAGCGGTCTACAATGAGCAGTTCTTC. As protein: CASSLQLAVYNEQFF.